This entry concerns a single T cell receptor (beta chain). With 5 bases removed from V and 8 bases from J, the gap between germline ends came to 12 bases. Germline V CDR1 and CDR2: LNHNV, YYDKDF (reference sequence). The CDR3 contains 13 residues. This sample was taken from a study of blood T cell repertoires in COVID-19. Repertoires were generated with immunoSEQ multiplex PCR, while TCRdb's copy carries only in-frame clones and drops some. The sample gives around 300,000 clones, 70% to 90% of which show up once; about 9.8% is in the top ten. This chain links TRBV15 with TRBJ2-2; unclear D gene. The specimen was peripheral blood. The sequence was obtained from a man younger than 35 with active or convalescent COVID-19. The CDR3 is CATSVDEWGELFF. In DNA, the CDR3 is TGTGCCACCAGCGTAGATGAATGGGGGGAGCTGTTTTTT.